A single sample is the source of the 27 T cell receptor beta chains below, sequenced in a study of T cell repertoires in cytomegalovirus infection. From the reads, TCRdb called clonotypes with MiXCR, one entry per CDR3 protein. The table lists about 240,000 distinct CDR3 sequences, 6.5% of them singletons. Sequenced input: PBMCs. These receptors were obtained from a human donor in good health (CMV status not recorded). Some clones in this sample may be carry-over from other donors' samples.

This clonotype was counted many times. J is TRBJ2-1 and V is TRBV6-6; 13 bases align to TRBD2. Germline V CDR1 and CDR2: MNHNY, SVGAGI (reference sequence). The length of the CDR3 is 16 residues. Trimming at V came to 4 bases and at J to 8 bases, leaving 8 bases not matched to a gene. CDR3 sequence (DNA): TGTGCCAGCAGTTCTCCCGGACTAGCGGGGGCATATGAGCAGTTCTTC. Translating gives CASSSPGLAGAYEQFF.

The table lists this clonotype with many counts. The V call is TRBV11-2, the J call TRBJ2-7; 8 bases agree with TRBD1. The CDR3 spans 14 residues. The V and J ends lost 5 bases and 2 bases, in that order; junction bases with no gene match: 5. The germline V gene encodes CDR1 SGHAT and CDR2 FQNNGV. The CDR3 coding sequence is TGTGCCAGCAGCATCGGGACAGGTACCTACGAGCAGTACTTC. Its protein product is CASSIGTGTYEQYF.

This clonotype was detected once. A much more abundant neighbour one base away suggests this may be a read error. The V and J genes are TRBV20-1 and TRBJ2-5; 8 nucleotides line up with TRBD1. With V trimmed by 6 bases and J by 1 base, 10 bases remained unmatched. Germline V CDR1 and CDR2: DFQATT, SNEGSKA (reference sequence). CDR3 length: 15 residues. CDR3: CSAPQQGGLQETQYF. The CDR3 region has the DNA TGCAGTGCCCCCCAACAGGGGGGACTCCAAGAGACCCAGTACTTC.

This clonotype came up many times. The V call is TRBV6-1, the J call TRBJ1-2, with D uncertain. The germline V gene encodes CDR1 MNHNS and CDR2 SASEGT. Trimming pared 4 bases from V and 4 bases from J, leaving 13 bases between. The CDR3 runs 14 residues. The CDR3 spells CASSAQSLGYGYTF. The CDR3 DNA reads TGTGCCAGCAGTGCCCAGAGTCTAGGCTATGGCTACACCTTC.

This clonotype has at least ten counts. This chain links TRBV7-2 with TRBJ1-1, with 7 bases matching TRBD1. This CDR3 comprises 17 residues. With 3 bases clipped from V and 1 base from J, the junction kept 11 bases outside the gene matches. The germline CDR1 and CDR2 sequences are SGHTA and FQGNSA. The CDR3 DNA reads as TGTGCCAGCAGCTTGGCGCTGACAGGGCGGGGGAACACTGAAGCTTTCTTT. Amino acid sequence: CASSLALTGRGNTEAFF.

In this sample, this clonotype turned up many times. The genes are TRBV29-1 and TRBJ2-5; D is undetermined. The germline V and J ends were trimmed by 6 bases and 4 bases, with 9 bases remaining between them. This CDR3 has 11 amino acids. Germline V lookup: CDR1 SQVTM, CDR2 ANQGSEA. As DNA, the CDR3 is TGCAGCGTCCTTGCCGGAGAGACCCAGTACTTC. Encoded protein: CSVLAGETQYF.

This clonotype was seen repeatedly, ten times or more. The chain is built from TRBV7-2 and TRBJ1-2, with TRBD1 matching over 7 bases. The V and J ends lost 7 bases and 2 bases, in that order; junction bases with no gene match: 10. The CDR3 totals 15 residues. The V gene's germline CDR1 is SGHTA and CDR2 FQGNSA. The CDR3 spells CASNPQPQGNYGYTF. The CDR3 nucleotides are TGTGCCAGCAACCCCCAACCACAGGGGAACTATGGCTACACCTTC. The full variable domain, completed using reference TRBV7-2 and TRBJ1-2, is GAGVSQSPSNKVTEKGKDVELRCDPISGHTALYWYRQSLGQGLEFLIYFQGNSAPDKSGLPSDRFSAERTGGSVSTLTIQRTQQEDSAVYLCASNPQPQGNYGYTFGSGTRLTVV.

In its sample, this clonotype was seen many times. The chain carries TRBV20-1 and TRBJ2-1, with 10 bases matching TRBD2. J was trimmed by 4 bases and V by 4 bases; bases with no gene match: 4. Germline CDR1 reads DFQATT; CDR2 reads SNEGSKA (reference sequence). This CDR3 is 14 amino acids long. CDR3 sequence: CSATSGGLYNEQFF. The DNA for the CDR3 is TGCAGTGCTACTAGCGGGGGCCTATACAATGAGCAGTTCTTC.

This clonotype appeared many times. The CDR3 DNA sequence: TGCGCCAGCAGCCAAGCCCGGGACGGTGGTTACGAGCAGTACTTC. Its protein is CASSQARDGGYEQYF. The chain carries TRBV4-3 and TRBJ2-7, with D perhaps given as TRBD1 or TRBD2 (5 bases each). V was trimmed by 1 base and J by 4 bases, leaving 14 bases between them. Germline-derived CDR1 and CDR2 are LGHNA and YSLEER. The CDR3 covers 15 residues.

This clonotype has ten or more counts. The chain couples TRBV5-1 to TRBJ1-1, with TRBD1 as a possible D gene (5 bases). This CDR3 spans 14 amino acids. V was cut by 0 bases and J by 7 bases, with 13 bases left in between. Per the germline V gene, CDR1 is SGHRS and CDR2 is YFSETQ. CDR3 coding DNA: TGCGCCAGCAGCTTGGCACAGGTGGGGGATGAAGCTTTCTTT. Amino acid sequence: CASSLAQVGDEAFF.

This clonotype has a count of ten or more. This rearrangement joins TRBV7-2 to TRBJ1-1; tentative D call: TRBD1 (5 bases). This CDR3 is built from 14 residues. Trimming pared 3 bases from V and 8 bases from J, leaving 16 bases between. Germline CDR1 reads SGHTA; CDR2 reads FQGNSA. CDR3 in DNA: TGTGCCAGCAGCTTCCGTGGGGCGGGACTGGAAGCTTTCTTT. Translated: CASSFRGAGLEAFF.

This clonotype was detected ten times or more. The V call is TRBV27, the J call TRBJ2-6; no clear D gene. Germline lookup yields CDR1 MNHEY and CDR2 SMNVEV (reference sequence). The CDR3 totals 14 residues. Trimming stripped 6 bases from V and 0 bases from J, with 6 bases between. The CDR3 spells CASRLNSGANVLTF. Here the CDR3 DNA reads TGTGCCAGCAGATTAAACTCTGGGGCCAACGTCCTGACTTTC.

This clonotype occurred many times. The CDR3 DNA sequence: TGTGCCAGCAGTTTATCGGTGACTAGCGGGGGCCACGAGCAGTACTTC. This translates into CASSLSVTSGGHEQYF. This chain uses TRBV27 with TRBJ2-7, with 12 bases fitting TRBD2. Unmatched junction bases numbered 5, after V lost 0 bases and J lost 5 bases. CDR3 length: 16 residues. Germline V lookup: CDR1 MNHEY, CDR2 SMNVEV (reference sequence).

The CDR3 DNA sequence: TGTGCCAGCAGCCCGTATGGGGGGGGATCCTACAATGAGCAGTTCTTC. Translation: CASSPYGGGSYNEQFF. This chain connects TRBV9 to TRBJ2-1; TRBD2 matches at 7 bases. With V trimmed by 4 bases and J by 1 base, 8 bases remained unmatched. Germline assignment: CDR1 SGDLS and CDR2 YYNGEE. The CDR3 loop spans 16 amino acids.

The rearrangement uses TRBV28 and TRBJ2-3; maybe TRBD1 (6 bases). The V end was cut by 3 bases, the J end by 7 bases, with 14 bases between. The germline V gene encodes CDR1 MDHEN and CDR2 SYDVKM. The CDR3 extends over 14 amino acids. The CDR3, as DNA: TGTGCCAGCAGTTTGGGACAAAGTAGCAATACGCAGTATTTT. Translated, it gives CASSLGQSSNTQYF.

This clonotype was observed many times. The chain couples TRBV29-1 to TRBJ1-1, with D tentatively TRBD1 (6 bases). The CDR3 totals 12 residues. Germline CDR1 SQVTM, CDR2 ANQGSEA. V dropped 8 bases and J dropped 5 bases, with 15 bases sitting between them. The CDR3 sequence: CSTHREVTEAFF. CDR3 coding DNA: TGCAGCACTCACAGGGAGGTAACTGAAGCTTTCTTT.

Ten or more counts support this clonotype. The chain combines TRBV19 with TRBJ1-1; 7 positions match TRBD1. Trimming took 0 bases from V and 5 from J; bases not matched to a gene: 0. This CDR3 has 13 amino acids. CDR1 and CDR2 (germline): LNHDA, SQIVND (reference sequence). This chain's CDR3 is CASSIEQGTEAFF. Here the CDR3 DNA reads TGTGCCAGTAGTATAGAACAGGGGACTGAAGCTTTCTTT.

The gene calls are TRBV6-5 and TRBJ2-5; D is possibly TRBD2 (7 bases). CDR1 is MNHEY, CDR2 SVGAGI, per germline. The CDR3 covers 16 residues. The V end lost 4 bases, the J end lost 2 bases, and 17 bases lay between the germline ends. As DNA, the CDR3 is TGTGCCAGCAGTTTCGGGGGGCGGCGGACTCAAGAGACCCAGTACTTC. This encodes CASSFGGRRTQETQYF.

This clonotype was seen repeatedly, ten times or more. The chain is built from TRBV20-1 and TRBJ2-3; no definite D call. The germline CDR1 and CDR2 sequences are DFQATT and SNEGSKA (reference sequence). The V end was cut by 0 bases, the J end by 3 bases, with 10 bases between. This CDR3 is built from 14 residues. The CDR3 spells CSARDRVLTDTQYF. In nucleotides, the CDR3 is TGCAGTGCTAGAGATCGTGTGCTTACAGATACGCAGTATTTT.

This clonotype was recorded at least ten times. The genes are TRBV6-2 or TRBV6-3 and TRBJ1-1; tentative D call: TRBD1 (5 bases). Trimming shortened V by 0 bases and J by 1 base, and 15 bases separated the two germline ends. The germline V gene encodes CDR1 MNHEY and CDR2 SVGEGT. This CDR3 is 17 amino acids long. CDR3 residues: CASSYSTEFWGNTEAFF. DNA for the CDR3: TGTGCCAGCAGTTACTCGACAGAGTTCTGGGGGAACACTGAAGCTTTCTTT.

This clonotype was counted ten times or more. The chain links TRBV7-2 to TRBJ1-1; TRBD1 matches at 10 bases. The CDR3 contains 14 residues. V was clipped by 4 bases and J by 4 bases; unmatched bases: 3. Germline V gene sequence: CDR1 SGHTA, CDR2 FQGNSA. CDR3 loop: CASSWTGGGTEAFF. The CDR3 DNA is TGTGCCAGCAGCTGGACAGGGGGAGGCACTGAAGCTTTCTTT.

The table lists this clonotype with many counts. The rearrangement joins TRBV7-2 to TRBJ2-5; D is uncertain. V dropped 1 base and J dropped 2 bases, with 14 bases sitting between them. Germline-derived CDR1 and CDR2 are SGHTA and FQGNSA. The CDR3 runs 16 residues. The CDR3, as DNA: TGTGCCAGCAGCTTAGAGGGTCGACCCCTTCAAGAGACCCAGTACTTC. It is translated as CASSLEGRPLQETQYF.

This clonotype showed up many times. The CDR3 protein is CSVAPSGYGYTF. The CDR3 coding sequence is TGCAGCGTGGCCCCCTCCGGCTATGGCTACACCTTC. The chain recombines TRBV29-1 with TRBJ1-2; no firm D call. The germline gives CDR1 SQVTM, CDR2 ANQGSEA. CDR3 length equals 12 residues. Between the trimmed V and J ends, which lost 6 bases and 4 bases, there was a span of 12 bases.

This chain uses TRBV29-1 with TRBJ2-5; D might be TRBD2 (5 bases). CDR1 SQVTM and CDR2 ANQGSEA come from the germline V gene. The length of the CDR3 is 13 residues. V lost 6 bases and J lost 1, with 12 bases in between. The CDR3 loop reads CSVDGGFQETQYF. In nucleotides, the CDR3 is TGCAGCGTGGACGGAGGATTCCAAGAGACCCAGTACTTC.

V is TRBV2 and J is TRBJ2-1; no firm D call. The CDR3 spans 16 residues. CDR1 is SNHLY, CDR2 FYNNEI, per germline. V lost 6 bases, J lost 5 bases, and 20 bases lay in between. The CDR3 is CASSSTIIRVNNEQFF. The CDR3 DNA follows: TGTGCCAGCAGCTCGACGATTATAAGAGTTAACAATGAGCAGTTCTTC.

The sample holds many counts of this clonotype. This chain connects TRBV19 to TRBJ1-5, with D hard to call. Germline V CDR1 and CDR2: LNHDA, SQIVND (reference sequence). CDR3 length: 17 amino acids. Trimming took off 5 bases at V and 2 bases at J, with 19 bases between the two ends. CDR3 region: CASSPREGGVGNQPQHF. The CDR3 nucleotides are TGTGCCAGTAGTCCCCGGGAAGGCGGTGTCGGCAATCAGCCCCAGCATTTT.

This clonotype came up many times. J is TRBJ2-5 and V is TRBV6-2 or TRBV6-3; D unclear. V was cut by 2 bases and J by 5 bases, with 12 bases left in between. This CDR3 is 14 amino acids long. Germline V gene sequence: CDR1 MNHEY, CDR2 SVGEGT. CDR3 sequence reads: CASSYLSEGETQYF. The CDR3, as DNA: TGTGCCAGCAGTTACCTGAGTGAAGGGGAGACCCAGTACTTC.